One sample yielded the 22 T cell receptor beta chains listed below, sequenced in a study of blood T cell repertoires in COVID-19. Measured with immunoSEQ multiplex PCR; TCRdb has only the in-frame clones, and not every one. The data contain 230,000 or so clones, approximately 80% of them singletons. Sequenced material: peripheral blood. These receptors came from a man under 40 with active or convalescent COVID-19.

This chain joins TRBV11-2 and TRBJ2-7; tentatively, D is TRBD1 (6 bases). Trimming took off 1 base at V and 6 bases at J, with 13 bases between the two ends. This CDR3 has 14 residues. The germline CDR1 and CDR2 sequences are SGHAT and FQNNGV. CDR3 DNA: TGTGCCAGCAGCTTAGTGTTGGGGGCTGGCGAGCAGTACTTC. Protein product: CASSLVLGAGEQYF.

CDR3 nucleotide sequence: TGTGCCAGTAGTCACCAGCGGGGGCTACAAGAGACCCAGTACTTC. It translates to CASSHQRGLQETQYF. The rearrangement links TRBV19 to TRBJ2-5; TRBD2 matches at 8 bases. CDR1 and CDR2 from the germline V gene are LNHDA and SQIVND (reference sequence). This CDR3 has 15 residues. The ends lost 5 bases at V and 2 bases at J; junction bases unmatched: 7. Variable domain in full (rest from reference TRBV19 and TRBJ2-5): DGGITQSPKYLFRKEGQNVTLSCEQNLNHDAMYWYRQDPGQGLRLIYYSQIVNDFQKGDIAEGYSVSREKKESFPLTVTSAQKNPTAFYLCASSHQRGLQETQYFGPGTRLLVL.

The V and J genes are TRBV4-3 and TRBJ2-2; 7 bases match TRBD1. This CDR3 contains 14 residues. Germline CDR1 is LGHNA and CDR2 is YSLEER. With 3 bases clipped from V and 3 bases from J, the junction kept 1 base outside the gene matches. As DNA, the CDR3 is TGCGCCAGCAGCCATACAGGGGACACCGGGGAGCTGTTTTTT. Protein: CASSHTGDTGELFF.

This clone was observed a single time. V is TRBV9 and J is TRBJ1-5, with 9 bases lining up with TRBD1. Germline CDR1 and CDR2: SGDLS and YYNGEE. The CDR3 has 15 residues. After removal of 4 bases from V and 9 bases from J, the junction contained 11 bases not matched to a gene. CDR3 loop: CASSPDPGQGWPQHF. The CDR3 nucleotides are TGTGCCAGCAGCCCCGACCCGGGACAGGGATGGCCCCAGCATTTT.

The chain employs TRBV18 and TRBJ1-1; 8 nucleotides align to TRBD1. CDR1 KGHSH and CDR2 LQKENI come from the germline V gene. V was pared by 3 bases and J by 0 bases, with 0 bases of the junction left unmatched. This CDR3 spans 14 amino acids. The CDR3 DNA is TGTGCCAGCTCACCGACAGGGGTGAACACTGAAGCTTTCTTT. It codes for CASSPTGVNTEAFF.

This clone was recorded once. At one boundary the junction diverges from the germline segment, which might be a read error. V is TRBV18 and J is TRBJ2-4, with 7 bases identical to TRBD1. Germline values: CDR1 KGHSH, CDR2 LQKENI. The CDR3 is 17 residues long. The CDR3 region has the DNA TGTGCCAGCTCGCCACTAGGACAGGAGCTAGCCAAAAACATTCAGTACTTC. It translates to CASSPLGQELAKNIQYF.

This clone was counted only a few times. J is TRBJ2-1 and V is TRBV7-9; 12 nucleotides align to TRBD2. Germline values: CDR1 SEHNR, CDR2 FQNEAQ (reference sequence). The J segment lost 7 bases and the V segment lost 8 bases, leaving 3 bases of the junction unmatched. CDR3 length: 13 residues. CDR3 in amino acids: CASHLAGGNEQFF. As DNA, the CDR3 is TGTGCCAGCCACCTAGCGGGGGGGAATGAGCAGTTCTTC.

The genes are TRBV5-1 and TRBJ1-1, with 8 bases that match TRBD1. The CDR3 contains 15 residues. Germline-derived CDR1 and CDR2 are SGHRS and YFSETQ. Trimming at V came to 3 bases and at J to 5 bases, leaving 9 bases not matched to a gene. Here the CDR3 DNA reads TGCGCCAGCAGCTGGGAACAGGGGGTGGGGACTGAAGCTTTCTTT. Encoded protein: CASSWEQGVGTEAFF.

V usage is TRBV28 and J usage is TRBJ1-2, with 7 bases that match TRBD1. V was clipped by 5 bases and J by 1 base; unmatched bases: 4. Germline assignment: CDR1 MDHEN and CDR2 SYDVKM. The CDR3 totals 14 residues. CDR3: CASSLGQFNYGYTF. In DNA, the CDR3 is TGTGCCAGCAGTCTGGGACAGTTTAACTATGGCTACACCTTC.

In DNA form, the CDR3 reads TGTGCCAGCTCACCACCCCGGGACCCCGGGGGTAGGGAAAAACTGTTTTTT. The encoded protein is CASSPPRDPGGREKLFF. The chain combines TRBV18 with TRBJ1-4, with D possibly matching TRBD1 (5 bases). Germline assignment: CDR1 KGHSH and CDR2 LQKENI. The CDR3 consists of 17 residues. V shed 0 bases and J shed 8 bases, with 19 bases lying between them.

This clone came up a few times. The V gene is TRBV30, the J gene TRBJ1-1, with a weak D call TRBD1 (6 bases). The CDR3 covers 13 residues. CDR1 is GTSNPN, CDR2 SVGIG, per germline (reference sequence). Trimming removed 5 bases from V and 4 bases from J, with 14 bases in between. The chain's CDR3 is CAWGRGVGTEAFF. DNA for the CDR3: TGTGCCTGGGGCAGGGGAGTGGGCACTGAAGCTTTCTTT.

The chain recombines TRBV7-2 with TRBJ2-5, with 10 bases aligning to TRBD2. The CDR3 spans 16 residues. V shed 1 base and J 5 bases; nucleotides not matched to a gene: 7. Germline V CDR1 and CDR2: SGHTA, FQGNSA. CDR3 DNA: TGTGCCAGCAGCTTAGTTTCGGGGACTAGCGCCGAGACCCAGTACTTC. It is translated as CASSLVSGTSAETQYF.

This clone has just a few counts. The rearrangement uses TRBV29-1 and TRBJ1-5; tentatively, D is TRBD1 (6 bases). The CDR3 length is 15 residues. V was clipped by 6 bases and J by 0 bases, with 15 bases between them. Per germline, CDR1 SQVTM and CDR2 ANQGSEA. CDR3 sequence reads: CSVQFGGHSNQPQHF. Written as DNA, the CDR3 is TGCAGCGTCCAGTTTGGGGGACATAGCAATCAGCCCCAGCATTTT.

The rearrangement joins TRBV19 to TRBJ2-7; 10 nucleotides match TRBD1. CDR3 length: 14 residues. V lost 4 bases and J lost 4; bases outside the gene matches: 4. Germline lookup yields CDR1 LNHDA and CDR2 SQIVND (reference sequence). CDR3 residues: CASSTRTGGYEQYF. DNA for the CDR3: TGTGCCAGTAGTACGAGGACAGGGGGGTACGAGCAGTACTTC.

This chain connects TRBV5-4 to TRBJ2-5; TRBD1 is a possible D gene (6 bases). Per the germline V gene, CDR1 is SGHNT and CDR2 is YYREEE (reference sequence). Trimming removed 4 bases from V and 5 bases from J, with 15 bases in between. The CDR3 is 14 residues long. The DNA of the CDR3 is TGTGCCAGCAGCGGAGTACAGGGCGGGGAGACCCAGTACTTC. This gives the protein CASSGVQGGETQYF.

The genes are TRBV18 and TRBJ1-4, with 8 positions matching TRBD1. This CDR3 has 15 residues. The germline CDR1 and CDR2 sequences are KGHSH and LQKENI. Trimming cost V 0 bases and J 8 bases; bases outside gene matches: 5. CDR3 amino acids: CASSPPNRGSEKLFF. CDR3 bases: TGTGCCAGCTCACCACCAAACAGGGGGAGCGAAAAACTGTTTTTT.

This chain uses TRBV3-1 (or the pseudogene TRBV3-2) with TRBJ2-1, with 7 bases fitting TRBD2. The germline CDR1 and CDR2 sequences are LGHDT and YNNKEL (reference sequence). V lost 4 bases, J lost 4 bases, and 13 bases stayed unmatched. The CDR3 length is 17 residues. The CDR3 DNA sequence: TGTGCCAGCAGCCCTAAGTTGGGGACTACGAAATACAATGAGCAGTTCTTC. This codes for CASSPKLGTTKYNEQFF.

The CDR3 coding sequence is TGCGCCAGCAGCCAAGAAGTCACTCGCACAGATACGCAGTATTTT. Protein sequence: CASSQEVTRTDTQYF. V gene TRBV4-3 combines with J gene TRBJ2-3, with D uncertain. CDR1 LGHNA and CDR2 YSLEER come from the germline V gene. V was cut by 0 bases and J by 1 base, with 8 bases left in between. The CDR3 sequence is 15 residues long.

In this sample, this clone turned up a few times. The J gene is TRBJ2-7, the V gene TRBV5-1, with 9 bases identical to TRBD2. From germline, CDR1 is SGHRS and CDR2 YFSETQ. Trimming removed 0 bases from V and 3 bases from J; junction bases left unmatched: 4. The CDR3 has 15 amino acids. CDR3 sequence (DNA): TGCGCCAGCAGCTTGGGTTCAGCGGGAGGCTACGAGCAGTACTTC. Encoded protein: CASSLGSAGGYEQYF.

The chain uses TRBV5-4 and TRBJ2-7; unclear D gene. This CDR3 is 15 amino acids long. The germline V gene has CDR1 SGHNT and CDR2 YYREEE (reference sequence). Between the trimmed V and J ends, which lost 0 bases and 5 bases, there was a span of 15 bases. The DNA for the CDR3 is TGTGCCAGCAGCTTGGGACTGCCTGGCGAGGACGAGCAGTACTTC. Its protein is CASSLGLPGEDEQYF.

V and J are TRBV27 and TRBJ2-3; 9 nucleotides agree with TRBD2. Germline CDR1 MNHEY, CDR2 SMNVEV (reference sequence). V lost 1 base, J lost 6 bases, and 5 bases stayed unmatched. The CDR3 extends over 15 amino acids. The CDR3 is CASSLFSGGGDTQYF. The CDR3, as DNA: TGTGCCAGCAGTTTATTTAGCGGGGGCGGGGATACGCAGTATTTT.

This chain connects TRBV6-5 to TRBJ1-4, with a possible D match to TRBD1 (5 bases). V dropped 0 bases and J dropped 7 bases, with 15 bases sitting between them. Germline CDR1 is MNHEY and CDR2 is SVGAGI. The CDR3 runs 16 residues. The CDR3 DNA reads TGTGCCAGCAGTTACTCTTCCGGGGGAGAGGGTGAAAAACTGTTTTTT. Amino acids: CASSYSSGGEGEKLFF.